This record covers a single TCR beta chain. Its antigen is as yet unknown. The sample originates from a study of blood T cells in healthy people across ages. Study as a whole: Every two T cells gave about one barcoded beta molecule via template switching.

The CDR3 spans 14 residues. CDR1 and CDR2 (germline): MNHEY, SVGAGI. V was shortened by 6 bases and J by 0 bases, with 10 bases between the two germline ends. Through a sample-barcoded 5' primer and a J-beta primer mix, a second PCR was run for about 6 to 11 cycles. A template-switch adaptor containing 12 random nucleotides labeled each cDNA molecule. Each CDR3 protein is one row after TCRdb ran MiXCR on the 5' RACE reads. The sample holds 1.5 million to 2 million distinct CDR3 sequences, less than 50% seen once. The study's findings and limits: Long-lived donors carried more naive CD4+ cells and greater diversity than aged donors.

The TCR sequence derives from a woman between 40 and 50 years old in good health. V is TRBV6-5 and J is TRBJ2-3; tentatively, D is TRBD1 or TRBD2 (6 bases each). Sequencing input: blood. The CDR3, as DNA: TGTGCCAGCAGACAGGGACTGAGCACAGATACGCAGTATTTT. It yields the protein CASRQGLSTDTQYF.